A single sample gave rise to the 23 T cell receptor beta chains below, sequenced in a study of beta chain features in type 1 diabetes. What was sequenced were expressed TCRB transcripts, since all of the isolated RNA had been reverse transcribed. The data were produced by immunoSEQ multiplex PCR, yet TCRdb's version contains in-frame clones alone and is incomplete. The repertoire holds roughly 240,000 clones, with roughly 70% as singletons. The sequenced material came from naive CD4+ T cells from blood. These TCRs come from a man aged 25-40 years in good health.

The chain joins TRBV4-3 to TRBJ2-7; the D gene is possibly TRBD2 (5 bases). The CDR3 runs 16 residues. CDR1 and CDR2 from the germline V gene are LGHNA and YSLEER. V shed 0 bases and J shed 0 bases, with 12 bases lying between them. In DNA, the CDR3 is TGCGCCAGCAGCCAAGACCCCCAGGCGGGCTCCTACGAGCAGTACTTC. Translation gives CASSQDPQAGSYEQYF.

This chain uses TRBV29-1 with TRBJ2-1; D is possibly TRBD1 or TRBD2 (6 bases each). Between the trimmed V and J ends, which lost 6 bases and 10 bases, there was a span of 16 bases. This CDR3 comprises 12 residues. The germline CDR1 and CDR2 sequences are SQVTM and ANQGSEA. CDR3 in DNA: TGCAGCGTGAAAAAGGGCGGGACAGAGCAGTTCTTC. Its translation is CSVKKGGTEQFF.

This chain uses TRBV2 with TRBJ2-4, with no clear D. The CDR3 sequence is 13 residues long. Between the trimmed V and J ends, which lost 8 bases and 0 bases, there was a span of 8 bases. The V gene's germline CDR1 is SNHLY and CDR2 FYNNEI. As DNA, the CDR3 is TGTGCCAGCGCTCCACTAGCCAAAAACATTCAGTACTTC. Translating gives CASAPLAKNIQYF.

This clone has more than one count but fewer than ten. The rearrangement joins TRBV9 to TRBJ2-6; the D is unclear. This CDR3 has 13 residues. V was cut by 0 bases and J by 4 bases, with 2 bases left in between. CDR1 SGDLS and CDR2 YYNGEE come from the germline V gene. The CDR3 spells CASSVEGANVLTF. In DNA form, the CDR3 reads TGTGCCAGCAGCGTAGAAGGGGCCAACGTCCTGACTTTC. Full variable domain (outside the CDR3, taken from reference TRBV9 and TRBJ2-6): DSGVTQTPKHLITATGQRVTLRCSPRSGDLSVYWYQQSLDQGLQFLIQYYNGEERAKGNILERFSAQQFPDLHSELNLSSLELGDSALYFCASSVEGANVLTFGAGSRLTVL.

This chain connects TRBV30 to TRBJ1-5; 7 bases agree with TRBD1. This CDR3 has 12 amino acids. Germline CDR1 GTSNPN, CDR2 SVGIG (reference sequence). V gave up 5 bases and J gave up 6 bases; unmatched junction bases: 4. CDR3 sequence: CAWDRVGQPQHF. The CDR3 DNA follows: TGTGCCTGGGACAGGGTTGGTCAGCCCCAGCATTTT.

V usage is TRBV25-1 and J usage is TRBJ2-7; tentative D call: TRBD2 (5 bases). The CDR3 is made up of 13 amino acids. Deletions cut 2 bases from V and 5 bases from J, with 10 bases between. Germline-derived CDR1 and CDR2 are MGHDK and SYGVNS. The CDR3 DNA follows: TGTGCCAGCAGTGAACCCCGGGATGACGAGCAGTACTTC. Translating gives CASSEPRDDEQYF.

The DNA of the CDR3 is TGTGCCAGCAGGAACGACGGGAGCGAGCAGTACTTC. Translating it yields CASRNDGSEQYF. The gene calls are TRBV7-2 and TRBJ2-7; weak D call: TRBD2 (6 bases). Deletions cut 6 bases from V and 6 bases from J, with 12 bases between. Germline V gene lookup returns CDR1 SGHTA and CDR2 FQGNSA. The CDR3 consists of 12 residues.

The rearrangement links TRBV28 to TRBJ2-5, with D tentatively TRBD1 (6 bases). CDR1 is MDHEN and CDR2 is SYDVKM in the germline V gene. V was cut by 5 bases and J by 4 bases, with 14 bases left in between. This CDR3 contains 14 residues. CDR3 sequence (DNA): TGTGCCAGCAGTCCTTTGACAGGAGGAGAGACCCAGTACTTC. Amino acid sequence: CASSPLTGGETQYF.

The sample holds one count of this clone. The chain is built from TRBV15 and TRBJ2-1, with D possibly matching TRBD2 (5 bases). The V gene's germline CDR1 is LNHNV and CDR2 YYDKDF (reference sequence). The CDR3 runs to 12 residues. V was shortened by 8 bases and J by 8 bases, with 13 bases between the two germline ends. The CDR3 nucleotides are TGTGCCACCTCTCGACCCGGGGATGAGCAGTTCTTC. Translation gives CATSRPGDEQFF.

To note about this clone: A junction boundary mismatches the germline segment, possibly from a read error. As DNA, the CDR3 is TGCAGCGTCGAAGGGACTAGCGATGAAGAGACCCAGTACTTC. It encodes CSVEGTSDEETQYF. V gene TRBV29-1 combines with J gene TRBJ2-5; 10 bases align to TRBD2. This CDR3 has 14 residues. CDR1 SQVTM and CDR2 ANQGSEA come from the germline V gene. Drawing the rest from reference TRBV29-1 and TRBJ2-5, the complete variable domain is SAVISQKPSRDICQRGTSLTIQCQVDSQVTMMFWYRQQPGQSLTLIATANQGSEATYESGFVIDKFPISRPNLTFSTLTVSNMSPEDSSIYLCSVEGTSDEETQYFGPGTRLLVL.

This clone was seen a single time. This chain uses TRBV28 with TRBJ2-7, with TRBD1 matching 8 bases. The CDR3 sequence is 15 residues long. V lost 7 bases to trimming and J lost 6 bases; unmatched junction nucleotides: 14. The germline V gene encodes CDR1 MDHEN and CDR2 SYDVKM. The CDR3 coding sequence is TGTGCCAGCAATGTGGTGGACAGGGCGATTCGCGAGCAGTACTTC. As protein: CASNVVDRAIREQYF. The variable domain in full, with the rest retrieved from reference TRBV28 and TRBJ2-7, is DVKVTQSSRYLVKRTGEKVFLECVQDMDHENMFWYRQDPGLGLRLIYFSYDVKMKEKGDIPEGYSVSREKKERFSLILESASTNQTSMYLCASNVVDRAIREQYFGPGTRLTVT.

This clone was observed a handful of times. The rearrangement links TRBV30 to TRBJ2-1; D is unresolved. V gave up 3 bases and J gave up 3 bases, with 3 bases separating them. Germline lookup yields CDR1 GTSNPN and CDR2 SVGIG (reference sequence). CDR3 length: 11 amino acids. The CDR3 DNA sequence: TGTGCCTGGAGGGTCTACAATGAGCAGTTCTTC. This codes for CAWRVYNEQFF.

This clone was picked up one time. The rearrangement links TRBV4-2 to TRBJ2-1, with a possible D match to TRBD1 (5 bases). Trimming cost V 0 bases and J 10 bases, with 10 bases left between them. Germline V CDR1 and CDR2: LGHNA, YNFKEQ. The CDR3 has 13 residues. The CDR3 DNA reads as TGTGCCAGCAGCCAAGAAGGGGTAAGGGAGCAGTTCTTC. Translation: CASSQEGVREQFF.

The V call is TRBV4-2, the J call TRBJ2-5; D unresolved. This CDR3 region has 13 residues. With 5 bases removed from V and 1 base from J, the gap between germline ends came to 8 bases. Germline V gives CDR1 LGHNA, CDR2 YNFKEQ. CDR3 sequence (DNA): TGTGCCAGCAGCTTAGACTCCCAAGAGACCCAGTACTTC. Translating gives CASSLDSQETQYF.

A word on this clone: At one end, the junction sequence differs from germline, possibly due to a read error. The chain combines TRBV28 with TRBJ2-7; D uncertain. Looked up from germline, CDR1 is MDHEN and CDR2 is SYDVKM. The CDR3 is made up of 12 amino acids. CDR3 bases: TGTGCCAGCAGTTTTGGTCCCCCGGACCGAATTTTC. Protein: CASSFGPPDRIF.

The chain is built from TRBV30 and TRBJ2-2; 8 nucleotides match TRBD1. Looked up from germline, CDR1 is GTSNPN and CDR2 is SVGIG (reference sequence). The CDR3 runs 14 residues. The J segment lost 3 bases and the V segment lost 1 base, leaving 1 base of the junction unmatched. The CDR3 sequence is CAWSEDRDTGELFF. The CDR3 region has the DNA TGTGCCTGGAGTGAGGACAGGGACACCGGGGAGCTGTTTTTT.

The chain recombines TRBV28 with TRBJ2-7, with D possibly called TRBD1 or TRBD2 (6 bases each). Trimming left V 3 bases short and J 5 bases short, with 8 bases between. Germline V CDR1 and CDR2: MDHEN, SYDVKM. The CDR3 covers 12 residues. For the CDR3, the DNA is TGTGCCAGCAGTTTTGGGGGGCACGAGCAGTACTTC. Translation: CASSFGGHEQYF.

This chain uses TRBV30 with TRBJ2-1; 16 bases map to TRBD2. Germline CDR1 reads GTSNPN; CDR2 reads SVGIG (reference sequence). This CDR3 is 18 amino acids long. Trimming removed 2 bases from V and 7 bases from J; junction bases left unmatched: 11. The CDR3 nucleotides read TGTGCCTGGAGTTTCCCGGGACTAGCGGGAGGGAGTAATAATGAGCAGTTCTTC. Protein: CAWSFPGLAGGSNNEQFF.

The chain employs TRBV14 and TRBJ2-2; D may be TRBD2 (6 bases). The CDR3 spans 14 residues. Germline V gene sequence: CDR1 SGHDN, CDR2 FVKESK. Trimming shortened V by 5 bases and J by 3 bases, and 10 bases separated the two germline ends. The CDR3 DNA follows: TGTGCCAGCAGCAACCGGGAGCACACCGGGGAGCTGTTTTTT. It yields the protein CASSNREHTGELFF.

The CDR3 DNA reads TGCGCCAGCAGCCCGGGACAGGGGAGTAAGAATTCACCCCTCCACTTT. This gives the protein CASSPGQGSKNSPLHF. The chain couples TRBV5-1 to TRBJ1-6, with 10 bases aligning to TRBD1. The trim removed 4 bases at V and 7 bases at J, leaving 8 bases unmatched. This CDR3 is built from 16 residues. CDR1 and CDR2 (germline): SGHRS, YFSETQ.

This clone was seen a handful of times. The chain has TRBV19 and TRBJ2-3, with D perhaps matching TRBD1 or TRBD2 (5 bases each). The germline CDR1 and CDR2 sequences are LNHDA and SQIVND (reference sequence). The CDR3 is 14 residues long. Trimming took off 6 bases at V and 0 bases at J, with 10 bases between the two ends. The CDR3 sequence: CASRGRLSTDTQYF. Written as DNA, the CDR3 is TGTGCCAGTAGGGGACGACTTAGCACAGATACGCAGTATTTT.

The V call is TRBV30, the J call TRBJ2-1; perhaps D is TRBD1 or TRBD2 (5 bases each). Trimming removed 2 bases at V and 4 bases at J, with 9 bases between. CDR3 length equals 13 residues. Germline CDR1 is GTSNPN and CDR2 is SVGIG (reference sequence). The CDR3 DNA reads as TGTGCCTGGAGTTGGGACGGTTACAATGAGCAGTTCTTC. Protein sequence: CAWSWDGYNEQFF. The variable domain in full, completed from reference TRBV30 and TRBJ2-1, reads SQTIHQWPATLVQPVGSPLSLECTVEGTSNPNLYWYRQAAGRGLQLLFYSVGIGQISSEVPQNLSASRPQDRQFILSSKKLLLSDSGFYLCAWSWDGYNEQFFGPGTRLTVL.

This chain links TRBV25-1 with TRBJ2-1; 9 bases align to TRBD2. J lost 7 bases, V lost 4 bases, and 11 bases had no gene match. The V gene's germline CDR1 is MGHDK and CDR2 SYGVNS. The CDR3 runs to 16 residues. CDR3 DNA: TGTGCCAGCAGTGCTTCGGGGCTAGCGGGACTGAATGAGCAGTTCTTC. Translating gives CASSASGLAGLNEQFF.